This TCR beta chain was retrieved from a study of blood T cell repertoires in COVID-19. This table comes from immunoSEQ multiplex PCR, and its TCRdb copy is limited to in-frame clones, with some not included. The table includes about 50,000 clones, more than 70% detected once. There are 15 residues in the CDR3. The germline CDR1 and CDR2 sequences are MNHEY and SVGAGI. V shed 6 bases and J shed 2 bases, with 16 bases lying between them. The sequence came from a woman aged 55-70 years with acute or convalescent COVID-19. The sequenced sample was peripheral blood. This chain connects TRBV6-5 to TRBJ1-2; tentatively, D is TRBD1 (6 bases). The CDR3 DNA is TGTGCCAGCAGACCCCCGGAAACAGGGAACTATGGCTACACCTTC. This codes for CASRPPETGNYGYTF.